This TCR beta chain was identified in a study of blood T cell repertoires in COVID-19. Whole-study context: From T cells, B-cell-depleted T cells, or PBMCs came the material, which was cDNA or gDNA.

Methods used by the authors: Estimates of nucleated cell counts were drawn from the amplification of reference gene primers. Assay: immunoSEQ multiplex PCR; the TCRdb copy retains only in-frame clones and omits some. Clone size and V and J calls were adopted from that table, with D and trimming inferred from the DNA. This table has about 130,000 clones, around 89% appearing once. Germline assignment: CDR1 MNHEY and CDR2 SMNVEV (reference sequence). This CDR3 comprises 15 residues. V was clipped by 5 bases and J by 2 bases; unmatched bases: 5. The material sequenced was peripheral blood. This receptor was obtained from a man between 65 and 85 years old with active COVID-19. The rearrangement links TRBV27 to TRBJ1-5, with 8 positions matching TRBD1. The CDR3 DNA sequence: TGTGCCAGCAGTAGCGGACAGGGCGGCAATCAGCCCCAGCATTTT. Translation: CASSSGQGGNQPQHF.